A selection of T cell receptor beta chains follows, all from one sample in a study of CD8 T cells in ankylosing spondylitis. Each CDR3 protein is one row after TCRdb ran MiXCR on the 5' RACE reads. The repertoire has about 360,000 distinct CDR3 sequences, 20% to 25% of them found once; the top ten carry around 14%. Sequencing was done on a sample of blood, either unsorted or a sorted T cell fraction (not recorded which). Receptor source: a male donor with ankylosing spondylitis or in good health (not recorded which). Both conserved end residues are part of each CDR3. A D gene is named only where the DNA matches it firmly. The size of a clone is reported for some rows only, either as once, few or many, or as a class for expanded clones.

size,V,J,D,DNA,CDR3
NA,TRBV10-3,TRBJ2-7,TRBD1,TGTGCCATCACAAACCGGGACAGGGGGACCTACGAGCAGTACTTC,CAITNRDRGTYEQYF
many,TRBV12-3/TRBV12-4,TRBJ2-3,NA,TGTGCCAGCAGTTCGGGTTCGAATTTGTTAACAGATACGCAGTATTTT,CASSSGSNLLTDTQYF
NA,TRBV4-2,TRBJ2-2,TRBD1,TGTGCCAGCAGCCAATACTCGCCAGGGGGCCCCACCGGGGAGCTGTTTTTT,CASSQYSPGGPTGELFF
NA,TRBV5-1,TRBJ2-1,TRBD1,TGCGCCAGCAGCAACTGGGACAGGCCCAATGAGCAGTTCTTC,CASSNWDRPNEQFF
few,TRBV7-9,TRBJ1-1,NA,TGTGCCAGCAGCTTAGCATCAGGTACCACTGAAGCTTTCTTT,CASSLASGTTEAFF
few,TRBV5-6,TRBJ1-1,TRBD1,TGTGCCAGCAACCCGACAGGGGGCTTTAGTGAAGCTTTCTTT,CASNPTGGFSEAFF
NA,TRBV20-1,TRBJ2-7,NA,TGCAGTGCAATAAGCTCGGGGGACTACGAGCAGTACTTC,CSAISSGDYEQYF
NA,TRBV12-3/TRBV12-4,TRBJ2-6,NA,TGTGCCAGCACCAGCCCCTCTGGGGCCAACGTCCTGACTTTC,CASTSPSGANVLTF
few,TRBV5-1,TRBJ2-7,NA,TGCGCCAGCAGCTCGGGACTCCTTACCTACGAGCAGTACTTC,CASSSGLLTYEQYF
NA,TRBV12-3/TRBV12-4,TRBJ2-7,TRBD1,TGTGCCAGCAGGGGGCTTGGTCAGGGGGCCCACGAGCAGTACTTC,CASRGLGQGAHEQYF
NA,TRBV30,TRBJ2-5,NA,TGTGCCTGGAGTGACGGTGGGGAATTCTGGACCCAGTACTTC,CAWSDGGEFWTQYF
NA,TRBV6-1,TRBJ2-7,NA,TGTGCCAGCAGTGAAGGAAGGGTCGTCGTGGGTGAGCAGTACTTC,CASSEGRVVVGEQYF
NA,TRBV11-2,TRBJ2-5,TRBD2,TGTGCCAGCAGCTTAGAGGGACTAAAACAAGAGACCCAGTACTTC,CASSLEGLKQETQYF
NA,TRBV20-1,TRBJ1-4,NA,TGCAGTGCTAGAGTCCTCGACGCTCTAAGGCCTGAAAAACTGTTTTTT,CSARVLDALRPEKLFF